The source of this T cell receptor beta chain is a study of T cells after yellow fever vaccination. One entry per CDR3 protein results from TCRdb running MiXCR on the 5' RACE reads. This repertoire shows tens of thousands of distinct CDR3 sequences, approximately 7.5% found once; its top ten account for about 40%. Findings of the study overall: Any FACS-sorted repertoire could hold abundant clonotypes that contaminate it from the bulk population.

The CDR3 runs 14 residues. Trimming removed 5 bases at V and 2 bases at J, with 11 bases between. In germline, CDR1 is LNHDA, CDR2 SQIVND (reference sequence). With regard to this clonotype: Its antigen is undetermined.

Sequencing used CD8+ T cells sorted from PBMCs, obtained on the day of the yellow fever booster vaccination. This chain connects TRBV19 to TRBJ2-3, with D perhaps matching TRBD1 or TRBD2 (5 bases each). The clonotype was recovered from a man in his thirties or forties who received the YFV17D yellow fever vaccine. The DNA of the CDR3 is TGTGCCAGTAGTGGGGGTGAGATCACAGATACGCAGTATTTT. This sequence encodes CASSGGEITDTQYF.